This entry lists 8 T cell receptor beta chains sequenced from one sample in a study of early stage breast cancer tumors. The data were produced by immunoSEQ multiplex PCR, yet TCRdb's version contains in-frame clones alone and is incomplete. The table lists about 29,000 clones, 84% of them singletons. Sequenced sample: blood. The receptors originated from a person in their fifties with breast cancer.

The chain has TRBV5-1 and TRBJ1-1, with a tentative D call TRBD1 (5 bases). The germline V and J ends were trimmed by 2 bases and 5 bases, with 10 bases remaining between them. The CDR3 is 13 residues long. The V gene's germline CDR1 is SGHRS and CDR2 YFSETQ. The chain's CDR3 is CASSFEGRTEAFF. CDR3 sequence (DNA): TGCGCCAGCAGCTTTGAGGGGAGGACTGAAGCTTTCTTT.

The CDR3 reads CASSLKGTGYTF. The CDR3 DNA reads as TGTGCCAGCAGTTTAAAAGGTACCGGCTACACCTTC. The rearrangement uses TRBV28 and TRBJ1-2; D ambiguous. Germline V lookup: CDR1 MDHEN, CDR2 SYDVKM. V dropped 2 bases and J dropped 8 bases, with 9 bases sitting between them. There are 12 residues in the CDR3.

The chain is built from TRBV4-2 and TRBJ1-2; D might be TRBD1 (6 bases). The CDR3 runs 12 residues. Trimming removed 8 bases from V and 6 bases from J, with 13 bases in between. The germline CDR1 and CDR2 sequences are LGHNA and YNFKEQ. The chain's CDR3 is CASHRDKDGYTF. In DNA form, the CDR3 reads TGTGCCAGCCACCGGGACAAAGATGGCTACACCTTC.

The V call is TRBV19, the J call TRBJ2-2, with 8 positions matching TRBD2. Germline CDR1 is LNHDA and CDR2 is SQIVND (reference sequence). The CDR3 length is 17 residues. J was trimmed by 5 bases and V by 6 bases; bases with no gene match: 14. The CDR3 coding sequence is TGTGCCAGTAGGCCATTTGCTTCCGGGGGGGGAACCGGGGAGCTGTTTTTT. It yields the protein CASRPFASGGGTGELFF.

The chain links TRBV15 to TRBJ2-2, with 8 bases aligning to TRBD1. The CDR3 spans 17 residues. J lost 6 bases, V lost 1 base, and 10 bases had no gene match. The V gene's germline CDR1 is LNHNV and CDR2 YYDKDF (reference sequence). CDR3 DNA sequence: TGTGCCACCAGCAGAGGTCTCTCAGGGGGCGCCTCCGGGGAGCTGTTTTTT. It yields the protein CATSRGLSGGASGELFF.

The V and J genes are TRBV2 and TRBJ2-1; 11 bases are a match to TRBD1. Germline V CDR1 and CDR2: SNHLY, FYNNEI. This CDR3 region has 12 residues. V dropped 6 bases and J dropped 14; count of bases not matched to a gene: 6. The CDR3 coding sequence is TGTGCCAGCAGAGACCCGGGACAGGGGGAGTTCTTC. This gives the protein CASRDPGQGEFF.

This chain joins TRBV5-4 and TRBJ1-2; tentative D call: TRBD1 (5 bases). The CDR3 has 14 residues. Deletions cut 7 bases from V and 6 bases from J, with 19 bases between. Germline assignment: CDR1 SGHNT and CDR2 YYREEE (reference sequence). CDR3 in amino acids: CASGARGFSDGYTF. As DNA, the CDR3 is TGTGCCAGCGGGGCCCGGGGCTTTAGTGATGGCTACACCTTC.

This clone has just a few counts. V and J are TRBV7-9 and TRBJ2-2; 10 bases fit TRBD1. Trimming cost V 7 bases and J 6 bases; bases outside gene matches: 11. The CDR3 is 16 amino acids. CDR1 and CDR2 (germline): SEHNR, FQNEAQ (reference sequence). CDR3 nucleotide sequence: TGTGCCAGCAACGCCCGTGGACAGGGGGTTTCCGGGGAGCTGTTTTTT. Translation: CASNARGQGVSGELFF.